The 24 T cell receptor beta chains reported below all come from one sample, sequenced in a study of beta chain features in type 1 diabetes (dated by TCRdb to 2016 to 2019). Library construction relied on the immunoSEQ multiplex PCR assay. The High Capacity cDNA Reverse Transcription Kit was used to reverse transcribe all of the isolated RNA, meaning that expressed TCRB transcripts were what got sequenced. TCRdb holds this immuneACCESS table with in-frame rearrangements only. Some clones are missing; in checked studies, unresolved V genes explain under half, and the rest has no known cause. Across this sample there are about 260,000 clones, with 68% seen only once. The leading ten clones occupy 0.053% of the sample. Sequencing was done on a sample of naive CD4+ T cells from blood. Per the publication, the cell subset or site label means: true naive CD4+ T cells. The receptor source for this set is a man in his thirties or forties in good health.

A note on this clone: Different DNA sequences within this sample yield the same CDR3. The chain is built from TRBV30 and TRBJ1-5, with D perhaps matching TRBD1 (6 bases). The CDR3 is 13 residues long. The germline V gene encodes CDR1 GTSNPN and CDR2 SVGIG (reference sequence). Deletions cut 0 bases from V and 5 bases from J, with 8 bases between. This CDR3 reads CAWSVGGDQPQHF. The CDR3 bases are TGTGCCTGGAGTGTAGGGGGAGATCAGCCCCAGCATTTT.

V and J are TRBV20-1 and TRBJ2-2; D not resolved. Germline V lookup: CDR1 DFQATT, CDR2 SNEGSKA (reference sequence). The CDR3 sequence is 11 residues long. V was trimmed by 0 bases and J by 6 bases, leaving 2 bases between them. The CDR3 DNA is TGCAGTGCTAGAGATGCCGGGGAGCTGTTTTTT. It codes for CSARDAGELFF.

The chain recombines TRBV25-1 with TRBJ1-1; 8 nucleotides match TRBD1. Germline assignment: CDR1 MGHDK and CDR2 SYGVNS. There are 12 residues in the CDR3. The trim removed 6 bases at V and 11 bases at J, leaving 8 bases unmatched. The CDR3 bases are TGTGCCAGCAGCCCCGGACAGGGATCGGCTTTCTTT. It translates to CASSPGQGSAFF.

The chain carries TRBV29-1 and TRBJ1-2; perhaps TRBD1 as D (6 bases). The V and J ends lost 5 bases and 8 bases respectively, with 15 bases between them. Germline V gives CDR1 SQVTM, CDR2 ANQGSEA. This CDR3 region has 12 residues. The CDR3 is CSVFDRPGGYTF. Written as DNA, the CDR3 is TGCAGCGTTTTCGACAGGCCCGGGGGCTACACCTTC. The entire variable domain, with the rest obtained from reference TRBV29-1 and TRBJ1-2, is as follows: SAVISQKPSRDICQRGTSLTIQCQVDSQVTMMFWYRQQPGQSLTLIATANQGSEATYESGFVIDKFPISRPNLTFSTLTVSNMSPEDSSIYLCSVFDRPGGYTFGSGTRLTVV.

In the case of this clone: This specimen includes other DNA sequences encoding the same CDR3. This chain links TRBV18 with TRBJ2-1; D unresolved. CDR1 and CDR2 from the germline V gene are KGHSH and LQKENI. The CDR3 has 11 residues. V shed 3 bases and J shed 7 bases, with 4 bases lying between them. As DNA, the CDR3 is TGTGCCAGCTCACCTCAGAATGAGCAGTTCTTC. This codes for CASSPQNEQFF.

This chain connects TRBV7-2 to TRBJ2-5; no reliable D call. CDR3 length: 15 amino acids. V was cut by 5 bases and J by 0 bases, with 13 bases left in between. Germline CDR1 is SGHTA and CDR2 is FQGNSA. The CDR3 sequence: CASSANSKNQETQYF. The CDR3 region has the DNA TGTGCCAGCAGCGCTAACTCGAAGAACCAAGAGACCCAGTACTTC. Together with reference TRBV7-2 and TRBJ2-5, the CDR3 gives the full variable domain: GAGVSQSPSNKVTEKGKDVELRCDPISGHTALYWYRQSLGQGLEFLIYFQGNSAPDKSGLPSDRFSAERTGGSVSTLTIQRTQQEDSAVYLCASSANSKNQETQYFGPGTRLLVL.

The chain uses TRBV27 and TRBJ2-3; 7 bases line up with TRBD1. CDR3 length: 14 amino acids. Germline-derived CDR1 and CDR2 are MNHEY and SMNVEV (reference sequence). The J segment lost 0 bases and the V segment lost 4 bases, leaving 1 base of the junction unmatched. CDR3 in DNA: TGTGCCAGCAGTTCGGACAGGAGCACAGATACGCAGTATTTT. Its protein is CASSSDRSTDTQYF.

This chain uses TRBV5-1 with TRBJ2-4, with 8 bases that match TRBD1. The length of the CDR3 is 13 residues. Germline CDR1 SGHRS, CDR2 YFSETQ. V trimming: 4 bases; J trimming: 9 bases; junction bases outside the gene matches: 6. CDR3 residues: CASSMTGVGIQYF. CDR3 DNA sequence: TGCGCCAGCAGCATGACAGGGGTGGGCATTCAGTACTTC.

The V and J genes are TRBV7-2 and TRBJ2-7; D is ambiguous. This CDR3 is 14 amino acids long. V lost 2 bases to trimming and J lost 6 bases, with 14 bases between them. CDR1 and CDR2 from the germline V gene are SGHTA and FQGNSA. This chain's CDR3 is CASSLSAGTAEQYF. CDR3 DNA: TGTGCCAGCAGCTTATCGGCAGGAACGGCCGAGCAGTACTTC.

The chain employs TRBV7-2 and TRBJ1-1; TRBD1 matches 7 bases. Germline trimming cut 2 bases from V and 1 base from J; bases unmatched to any gene: 4. Germline V gene data show CDR1 as SGHTA and CDR2 as FQGNSA. The CDR3 covers 15 residues. The chain's CDR3 is CASSLLGQQNTEAFF. The CDR3 bases are TGTGCCAGCAGCTTACTGGGACAGCAGAACACTGAAGCTTTCTTT.

The V gene is TRBV15, the J gene TRBJ1-1; unclear D gene. From germline, CDR1 is LNHNV and CDR2 YYDKDF (reference sequence). The CDR3 loop spans 15 amino acids. V lost 3 bases, J lost 0 bases, and 11 bases lay in between. The CDR3 nucleotides read TGTGCCACCAGCAGGGCCTCTACAATGAACACTGAAGCTTTCTTT. Translated: CATSRASTMNTEAFF.

This chain uses TRBV7-9 with TRBJ2-1, with TRBD1 matching 9 bases. The CDR3 is 15 amino acids. Germline V lookup: CDR1 SEHNR, CDR2 FQNEAQ (reference sequence). Trimming removed 5 bases from V and 4 bases from J; junction bases left unmatched: 6. CDR3 sequence: CASSLLTGGYNEQFF. CDR3 coding DNA: TGTGCCAGCAGCCTCCTGACAGGGGGATACAATGAGCAGTTCTTC.

This sequence joins TRBV30 and TRBJ2-4, with D unresolved. This CDR3 comprises 15 residues. Trimming cost V 8 bases and J 6 bases, with 23 bases left between them. Germline loops: CDR1 GTSNPN, CDR2 SVGIG (reference sequence). The CDR3 spells CAGTIVKGLRNIQYF. The CDR3 DNA reads TGTGCCGGAACTATAGTAAAGGGCCTGAGAAACATTCAGTACTTC.

This clone has only one observation. V usage is TRBV4-3 and J usage is TRBJ2-5; 7 nucleotides match TRBD2. Germline CDR1 is LGHNA and CDR2 is YSLEER. V dropped 1 base and J dropped 5; count of bases not matched to a gene: 7. The CDR3 contains 15 residues. The DNA for the CDR3 is TGCGCCAGCAGCCAAGTGGCGGGAGAGTGGGAGACCCAGTACTTC. Protein: CASSQVAGEWETQYF.

CDR3 protein: CASSPQGLAAAVDEQFF. CDR3 bases: TGTGCCAGCAGCCCACAAGGGCTAGCGGCGGCCGTAGATGAGCAGTTCTTC. V gene TRBV7-2 combines with J gene TRBJ2-1; 7 bases map to TRBD2. After removal of 5 bases from V and 8 bases from J, the junction contained 18 bases not matched to a gene. The V gene's germline CDR1 is SGHTA and CDR2 FQGNSA. The CDR3 is 17 amino acids.

Here the CDR3 DNA reads TGCAGCGCCGGACGGGGGGGCTCCTACGAGCAGTACTTC. Translating it yields CSAGRGGSYEQYF. V gene TRBV29-1 combines with J gene TRBJ2-7, with 8 bases identical to TRBD2. Germline trimming cut 7 bases from V and 0 bases from J; bases unmatched to any gene: 5. The CDR3 runs 13 residues. Germline CDR1 is SQVTM and CDR2 is ANQGSEA.

The V gene is TRBV18, the J gene TRBJ2-3, with TRBD1 as a possible D gene (5 bases). The V end lost 2 bases, the J end lost 4 bases, and 7 bases lay between the germline ends. The germline CDR1 and CDR2 sequences are KGHSH and LQKENI. The CDR3 contains 13 residues. The CDR3 is CASSPDSADTQYF. CDR3 in DNA: TGTGCCAGCTCACCAGACAGTGCAGATACGCAGTATTTT.

This clone has more than one count but fewer than ten. The chain uses TRBV4-3 and TRBJ2-4; the D gene is possibly TRBD2 (5 bases). This CDR3 has 19 residues. V was clipped by 1 base and J by 3 bases, with 22 bases between them. CDR1 is LGHNA and CDR2 is YSLEER in the germline V gene. This chain's CDR3 is CASSQVYLEGEPHKNIQYF. The CDR3 DNA sequence: TGCGCCAGCAGCCAAGTCTATCTAGAGGGCGAACCTCACAAAAACATTCAGTACTTC.

The chain uses TRBV30 and TRBJ2-1, with D unresolved. The CDR3 loop spans 10 amino acids. Trimming stripped 2 bases from V and 7 bases from J, with 3 bases between. Germline V gene lookup returns CDR1 GTSNPN and CDR2 SVGIG (reference sequence). The CDR3 spells CAWSWNEQFF. CDR3 nucleotides: TGTGCCTGGAGTTGGAATGAGCAGTTCTTC. Full variable domain (missing parts from reference TRBV30 and TRBJ2-1): SQTIHQWPATLVQPVGSPLSLECTVEGTSNPNLYWYRQAAGRGLQLLFYSVGIGQISSEVPQNLSASRPQDRQFILSSKKLLLSDSGFYLCAWSWNEQFFGPGTRLTVL.

This chain uses TRBV6-6 with TRBJ1-4, with D possibly being TRBD1 (5 bases). The V gene's germline CDR1 is MNHNY and CDR2 SVGAGI (reference sequence). Trimming took 0 bases from V and 7 from J, leaving 9 bases between them. The CDR3 contains 14 residues. This chain's CDR3 is CASSYSRTSEKLFF. CDR3 in DNA: TGTGCCAGCAGTTACTCGAGGACAAGTGAAAAACTGTTTTTT.

The chain couples TRBV25-1 to TRBJ2-3; D not resolved. The CDR3 totals 15 residues. The ends were cut back, 7 bases at V and 1 base at J, with 15 bases in the middle. The V gene's germline CDR1 is MGHDK and CDR2 SYGVNS. CDR3 coding DNA: TGTGCCAGCACCCCACTCGGGTATGGCACAGATACGCAGTATTTT. Encoded protein: CASTPLGYGTDTQYF.

The rearrangement links TRBV29-1 to TRBJ1-2, with D hard to call. V was shortened by 0 bases and J by 6 bases, with 8 bases between the two germline ends. CDR3 size: 12 residues. Germline-derived CDR1 and CDR2 are SQVTM and ANQGSEA. The chain's CDR3 is CSVEDLVDGYTF. Written as DNA, the CDR3 is TGCAGCGTTGAAGATCTCGTTGATGGCTACACCTTC.

A few counts support this clone. V usage is TRBV30 and J usage is TRBJ2-1; D call uncertain. This CDR3 contains 13 residues. Germline CDR1 GTSNPN, CDR2 SVGIG (reference sequence). V shed 2 bases and J shed 13 bases, with 18 bases lying between them. CDR3 sequence reads: CAWSKFTDRAQFF. In DNA form, the CDR3 reads TGTGCCTGGAGTAAGTTTACCGACCGGGCTCAGTTCTTC.

Remarks on this clone: In the same sample, other DNA sequences code for this CDR3. J is TRBJ2-3 and V is TRBV14; D is unclear. CDR1 is SGHDN, CDR2 FVKESK, per germline. The CDR3 runs to 12 residues. Trimming removed 2 bases from V and 4 bases from J, with 4 bases in between. This chain's CDR3 is CASSQWADTQYF. For the CDR3, the DNA is TGTGCCAGCAGCCAATGGGCAGATACGCAGTATTTT.